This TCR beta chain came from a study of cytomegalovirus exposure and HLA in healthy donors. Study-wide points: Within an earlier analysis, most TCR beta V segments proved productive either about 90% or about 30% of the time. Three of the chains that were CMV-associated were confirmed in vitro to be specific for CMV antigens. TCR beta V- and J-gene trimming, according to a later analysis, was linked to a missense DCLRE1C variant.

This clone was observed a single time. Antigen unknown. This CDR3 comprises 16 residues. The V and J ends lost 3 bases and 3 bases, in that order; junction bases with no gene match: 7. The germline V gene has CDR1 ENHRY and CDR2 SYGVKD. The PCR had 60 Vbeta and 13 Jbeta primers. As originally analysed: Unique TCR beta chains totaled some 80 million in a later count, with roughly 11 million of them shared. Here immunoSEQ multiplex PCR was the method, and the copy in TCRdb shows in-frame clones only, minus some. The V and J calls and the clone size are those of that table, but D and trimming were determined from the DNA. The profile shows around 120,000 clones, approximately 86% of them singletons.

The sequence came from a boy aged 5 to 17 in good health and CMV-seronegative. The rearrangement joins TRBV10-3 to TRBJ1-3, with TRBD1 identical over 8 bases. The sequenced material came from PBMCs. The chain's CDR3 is CAISDTGGTSGNTIYF. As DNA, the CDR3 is TGTGCCATCAGTGACACAGGGGGAACGAGTGGAAACACCATATATTTT.